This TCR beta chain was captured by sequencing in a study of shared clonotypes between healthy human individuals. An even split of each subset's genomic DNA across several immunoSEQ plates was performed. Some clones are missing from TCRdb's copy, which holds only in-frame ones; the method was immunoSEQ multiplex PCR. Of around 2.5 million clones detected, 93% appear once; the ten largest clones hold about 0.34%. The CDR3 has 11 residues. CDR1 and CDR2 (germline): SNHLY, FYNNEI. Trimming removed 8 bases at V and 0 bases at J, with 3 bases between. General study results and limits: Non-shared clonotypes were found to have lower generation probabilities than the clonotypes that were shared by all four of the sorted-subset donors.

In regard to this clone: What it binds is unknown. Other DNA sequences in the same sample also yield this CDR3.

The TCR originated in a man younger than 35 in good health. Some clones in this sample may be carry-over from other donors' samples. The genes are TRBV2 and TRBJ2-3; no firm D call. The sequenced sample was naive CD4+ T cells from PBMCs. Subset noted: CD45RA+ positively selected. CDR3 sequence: CASGSTDTQYF. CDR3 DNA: TGTGCCAGCGGTAGCACAGATACGCAGTATTTT.